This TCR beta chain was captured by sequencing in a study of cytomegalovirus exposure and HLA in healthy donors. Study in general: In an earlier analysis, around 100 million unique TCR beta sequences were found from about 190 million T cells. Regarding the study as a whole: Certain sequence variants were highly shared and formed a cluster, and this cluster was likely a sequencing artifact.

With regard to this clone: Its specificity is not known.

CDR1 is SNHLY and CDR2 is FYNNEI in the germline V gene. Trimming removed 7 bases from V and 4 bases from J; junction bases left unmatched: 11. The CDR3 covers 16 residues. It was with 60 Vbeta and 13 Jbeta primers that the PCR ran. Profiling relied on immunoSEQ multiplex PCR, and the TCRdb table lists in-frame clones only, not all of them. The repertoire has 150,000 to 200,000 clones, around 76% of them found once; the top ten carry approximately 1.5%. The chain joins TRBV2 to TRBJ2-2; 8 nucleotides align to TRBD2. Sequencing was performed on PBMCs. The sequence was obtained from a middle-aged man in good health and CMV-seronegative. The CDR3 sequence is CASKWSGGDVTGELFF. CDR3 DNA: TGTGCCAGCAAGTGGAGCGGGGGCGATGTCACCGGGGAGCTGTTTTTT.